This T cell receptor beta chain emerged from a study of blood T cells in healthy people across ages. Points from the study as a whole: Age showed a roughly linear inverse relationship with TCR beta diversity per million T cells.

From germline, CDR1 is MNHNS and CDR2 SASEGT. The CDR3 sequence is 15 residues long. The V and J ends lost 2 bases and 2 bases respectively, with 12 bases between them. At least 6 million PBMCs were isolated per sample. This clonotype was detected only a few times. Its target is unknown. A second PCR of about 7 to 11 cycles used a sample-barcoded 5' primer and a J-beta primer mix. A tag from a template-switch adaptor with 12 random nucleotides marked each cDNA molecule. Every sample gave at least 2.5 million paired-end reads containing CDR3. From the 5' RACE reads, TCRdb called clonotypes with MiXCR, one entry per CDR3 protein. Among about 400,000 distinct CDR3 sequences listed, roughly half were seen once.

The material sequenced was blood. The chain links TRBV6-1 to TRBJ1-2, with a weak D call TRBD1 (6 bases). This sequence originates from a man aged 60-69 years in good health. The CDR3 region has the DNA TGTGCCAGCAGTGAACAAGGGGGAAGGAACTATGGCTACACCTTC. Protein product: CASSEQGGRNYGYTF.